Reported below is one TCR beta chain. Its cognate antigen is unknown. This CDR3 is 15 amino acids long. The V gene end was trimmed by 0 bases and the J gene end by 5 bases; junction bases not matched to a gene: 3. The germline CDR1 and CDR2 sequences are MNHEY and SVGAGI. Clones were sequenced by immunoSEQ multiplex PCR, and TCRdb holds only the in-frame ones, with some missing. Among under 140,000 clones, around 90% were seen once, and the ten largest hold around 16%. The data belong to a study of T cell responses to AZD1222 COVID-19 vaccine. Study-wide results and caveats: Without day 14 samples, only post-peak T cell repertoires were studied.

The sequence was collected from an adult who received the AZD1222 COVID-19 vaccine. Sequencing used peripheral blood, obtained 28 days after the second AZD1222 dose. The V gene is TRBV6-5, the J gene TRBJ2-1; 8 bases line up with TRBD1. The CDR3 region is CASSYSGDRHNEQFF. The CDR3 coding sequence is TGTGCCAGCAGTTACTCGGGGGACAGGCACAATGAGCAGTTCTTC.